This passage covers 14 T cell receptor beta chains from one sample sequenced in a study of blood T cell repertoires in COVID-19. Sequencing used immunoSEQ multiplex PCR; TCRdb keeps in-frame clones, though not all of them. The sample consists of 350,000 to 450,000 clones, approximately 86% of them appearing once. The sample consisted of peripheral blood. These receptors were taken from a human donor in a cohort sampled during active COVID-19.

The gene calls are TRBV6-5 and TRBJ2-1, with a tentative D call TRBD2 (6 bases). V was trimmed by 6 bases and J by 5 bases, leaving 11 bases between them. The CDR3 spans 13 residues. Germline V gene data show CDR1 as MNHEY and CDR2 as SVGAGI. CDR3 residues: CASRKGLNNEQFF. CDR3 coding DNA: TGTGCCAGCAGAAAGGGACTCAACAATGAGCAGTTCTTC.

The V call is TRBV7-3, the J call TRBJ2-1, with 8 bases matching TRBD1. CDR1 is SGHTA, CDR2 FQGTGA, per germline. CDR3 length: 15 residues. The ends lost 5 bases at V and 1 base at J; junction bases unmatched: 4. The CDR3 sequence: CASSRRQGSYNEQFF. DNA for the CDR3: TGTGCCAGCAGCCGCCGACAGGGGTCCTACAATGAGCAGTTCTTC.

The chain uses TRBV19 and TRBJ1-1, with no clear D. The CDR3 covers 13 residues. Germline V lookup: CDR1 LNHDA, CDR2 SQIVND (reference sequence). The V end was cut by 7 bases, the J end by 4 bases, with 13 bases between. The CDR3 region has the DNA TGTGCCAGTAACTACCAGCGGGGCACTGAAGCTTTCTTT. Residues: CASNYQRGTEAFF.

J is TRBJ1-4 and V is TRBV11-2; D is uncertain. The V gene's germline CDR1 is SGHAT and CDR2 FQNNGV. This CDR3 has 16 residues. Trimming shortened V by 0 bases and J by 10 bases, and 18 bases separated the two germline ends. In nucleotides, the CDR3 is TGTGCCAGCAGCTTAGATCCCCCAGGCTCAATCCCAAAACTGTTTTTT. Amino acids: CASSLDPPGSIPKLFF.

The count of this clone is one. The chain links TRBV6-5 to TRBJ1-1; possibly TRBD1 for D (6 bases). Germline assignment: CDR1 MNHEY and CDR2 SVGAGI. The CDR3 is 12 residues long. The V end was cut by 6 bases, the J end by 6 bases, with 11 bases between. The CDR3 region is CASRRGAAEAFF. DNA for the CDR3: TGTGCCAGCAGGCGGGGGGCGGCTGAAGCTTTCTTT.

The V call is TRBV9, the J call TRBJ2-1; 8 bases agree with TRBD2. The CDR3 has 16 amino acids. Trimming removed 0 bases from V and 8 bases from J; junction bases left unmatched: 10. In germline, CDR1 is SGDLS, CDR2 YYNGEE. As DNA, the CDR3 is TGTGCCAGCAGCGTAGCAAGCCGGGGGGGCCGGGATGAGCAGTTCTTC. This gives the protein CASSVASRGGRDEQFF.

The chain links TRBV2 to TRBJ2-2; TRBD2 aligns across 16 bases. Germline loops: CDR1 SNHLY, CDR2 FYNNEI. This CDR3 has 22 residues. Trimming removed 4 bases from V and 3 bases from J; junction bases left unmatched: 17. The CDR3, as DNA: TGTGCCAGCAGTGTCTACTCTTCCGTAGTGGGACTAGCGGGGGGGGACACCGGGGAGCTGTTTTTT. It specifies CASSVYSSVVGLAGGDTGELFF.

The J gene is TRBJ2-1, the V gene TRBV30; TRBD1 is a possible D gene (5 bases). The CDR3 length is 15 residues. In germline, CDR1 is GTSNPN, CDR2 SVGIG (reference sequence). Trimming removed 1 base from V and 1 base from J, with 11 bases in between. CDR3 sequence (DNA): TGTGCCTGGAGTGGTGGTGGGGCGTCCTACAATGAGCAGTTCTTC. It encodes CAWSGGGASYNEQFF.

This chain links TRBV18 with TRBJ1-2, with D maybe TRBD1 (5 bases). CDR1 is KGHSH and CDR2 is LQKENI in the germline V gene. The CDR3 is made up of 13 amino acids. Deletions cut 3 bases from V and 5 bases from J, with 10 bases between. The chain's CDR3 is CASSPGGFYGYTF. The CDR3 nucleotides are TGTGCCAGCTCACCCGGGGGTTTTTATGGCTACACCTTC. Looking up the rest from reference TRBV18 and TRBJ1-2 gives the full variable domain: NAGVMQNPRHLVRRRGQEARLRCSPMKGHSHVYWYRQLPEEGLKFMVYLQKENIIDESGMPKERFSAEFPKEGPSILRIQQVVRGDSAAYFCASSPGGFYGYTFGSGTRLTVV.

The chain carries TRBV24-1 and TRBJ2-1; TRBD1 aligns across 10 bases. With V trimmed by 4 bases and J by 6 bases, 8 bases remained unmatched. The CDR3 sequence is 16 residues long. CDR1 KGHDR and CDR2 SFDVKD come from the germline V gene. CDR3 coding DNA: TGTGCCACCAGTGAGCTGGGGACAGGGGAGTTCAATGAGCAGTTCTTC. Translated: CATSELGTGEFNEQFF.

In DNA, the CDR3 is TGTGCCAGCAGCCAAGGTCTAGCGGGAGGTCCCGAGCAGTACTTC. Amino acid sequence: CASSQGLAGGPEQYF. The chain is built from TRBV4-2 and TRBJ2-7; 11 bases are shared with TRBD2. Per germline, CDR1 LGHNA and CDR2 YNFKEQ. Trimming cost V 1 base and J 6 bases; bases outside gene matches: 5. This CDR3 has 15 amino acids.

V and J are TRBV24-1 and TRBJ2-3; D is ambiguous. V lost 4 bases and J 2 bases, leaving 15 bases between the germline ends. The CDR3 runs to 16 residues. Germline V gene sequence: CDR1 KGHDR, CDR2 SFDVKD. As DNA, the CDR3 is TGTGCCACCAGTGACTCCGACGGAACTAACACAGATACGCAGTATTTT. Translation: CATSDSDGTNTDTQYF.

This chain connects TRBV6-5 to TRBJ2-5, with D tentatively TRBD2 (5 bases). Deletions cut 7 bases from V and 1 base from J, with 10 bases between. The CDR3 covers 13 residues. Germline-derived CDR1 and CDR2 are MNHEY and SVGAGI. DNA for the CDR3: TGTGCCAGCAAGCGCGGGCGCCAAGAGACCCAGTACTTC. Translated: CASKRGRQETQYF.

This clone was recorded a few times. The chain recombines TRBV5-4 with TRBJ1-1, with a weak D call TRBD1 (5 bases). Germline V gene sequence: CDR1 SGHNT, CDR2 YYREEE (reference sequence). Trimming removed 4 bases from V and 3 bases from J, with 19 bases in between. CDR3 length: 16 residues. The CDR3 DNA is TGTGCCAGCAGCCGTGGGGGGGTACAACAATACACTGAAGCTTTCTTT. It codes for CASSRGGVQQYTEAFF.